The following is a T cell receptor beta chain sequence with its context. This entry comes from a study of blood T cell repertoires in COVID-19. Study information: Whether acute or convalescent, the COVID-19 samples came from the United States, Italy and Spain. PBMCs, B-cell-depleted T cells, or T cells were the source of the cDNA or gDNA that made up the material.

In the original processing: Reference gene primer amplification yielded estimated nucleated cell counts. Clones were read by immunoSEQ multiplex PCR, and TCRdb kept only the in-frame ones, dropping some. That table supplies the V and J calls and clone size; D and trimming were determined from the DNA. The sample comprises 350,000 to 450,000 clones, 70% to 90% of which are singletons, and more than 0.95% rests with the top ten. Germline CDR1 is MNHEY and CDR2 is SVGAGI. The ends lost 7 bases at V and 3 bases at J; junction bases unmatched: 8. The CDR3 covers 15 residues. The rearrangement joins TRBV6-5 to TRBJ2-3, with TRBD1 matching over 9 bases. Sequences were obtained from peripheral blood. This sequence originates from a man between 35 and 55 years old with acute or convalescent COVID-19. The CDR3 DNA sequence: TGTGCCAGCACTACAGGGGGCGGGTTTACAGATACGCAGTATTTT. This sequence encodes CASTTGGGFTDTQYF.